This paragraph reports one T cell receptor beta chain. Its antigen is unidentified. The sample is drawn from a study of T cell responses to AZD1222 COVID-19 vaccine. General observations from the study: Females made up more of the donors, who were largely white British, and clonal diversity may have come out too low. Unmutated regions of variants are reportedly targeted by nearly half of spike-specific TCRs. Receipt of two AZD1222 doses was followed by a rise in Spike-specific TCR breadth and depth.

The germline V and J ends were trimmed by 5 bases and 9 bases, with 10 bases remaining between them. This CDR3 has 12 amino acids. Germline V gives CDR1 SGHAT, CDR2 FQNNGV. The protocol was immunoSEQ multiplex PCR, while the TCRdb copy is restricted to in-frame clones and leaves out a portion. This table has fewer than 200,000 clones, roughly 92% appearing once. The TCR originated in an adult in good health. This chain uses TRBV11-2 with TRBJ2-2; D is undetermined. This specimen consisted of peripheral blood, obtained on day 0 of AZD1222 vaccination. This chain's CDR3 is CASSPRSRELFF. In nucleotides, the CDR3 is TGTGCCAGCAGCCCTAGGTCCAGGGAGCTGTTTTTT.